Below, 26 T cell receptor beta chains from the same sample are listed, as sequenced in a study of T cell responses to AZD1222 COVID-19 vaccine. Clones were sequenced by immunoSEQ multiplex PCR, and TCRdb holds only the in-frame ones, with some missing. This table holds 80,000 or so clones, roughly 90% found once. Material: peripheral blood, obtained 28 days after the second AZD1222 dose. The receptors derive from an adult who received the AZD1222 COVID-19 vaccine.

The gene calls are TRBV28 and TRBJ1-2; D unclear. V was shortened by 7 bases and J by 2 bases, with 11 bases between the two germline ends. Looked up from germline, CDR1 is MDHEN and CDR2 is SYDVKM. The CDR3 loop spans 13 amino acids. CDR3 in DNA: TGTGCCAGCAACTCTCATAACAACTATGGCTACACCTTC. It translates to CASNSHNNYGYTF.

The chain couples TRBV19 to TRBJ1-2; D gene uncertain. The germline V gene encodes CDR1 LNHDA and CDR2 SQIVND (reference sequence). This CDR3 region has 14 residues. V dropped 1 base and J dropped 3 bases, with 9 bases sitting between them. CDR3 nucleotides: TGTGCCAGTAGTATAGCCAACGGAGACTATGGCTACACCTTC. Its protein is CASSIANGDYGYTF.

The rearrangement joins TRBV25-1 to TRBJ2-5; D not resolved. V lost 1 base, J lost 7 bases, and 4 bases lay in between. CDR1 MGHDK and CDR2 SYGVNS come from the germline V gene. The CDR3 is 11 residues long. CDR3 coding DNA: TGTGCCAGCAGTGAATCTAGGACCCAGTACTTC. Translating it yields CASSESRTQYF.

The chain uses TRBV24-1 and TRBJ1-5; 9 bases are a match to TRBD1. This CDR3 has 14 residues. In germline, CDR1 is KGHDR, CDR2 SFDVKD. The junction had 13 bases not matched to a gene; V was cut back by 5 bases and J by 15 bases. DNA of the CDR3: TGTGCCACCAGTGCTGACAGGGGGGGTCACGAGCGGCATTTT. Amino acid sequence: CATSADRGGHERHF.

The V call is TRBV6-6, the J call TRBJ1-5, with D tentatively TRBD1 (5 bases). The V gene lost 2 bases and the J gene lost 7 bases, with 9 bases spanning the gap. Germline V gene data show CDR1 as MNHNY and CDR2 as SVGAGI (reference sequence). This CDR3 contains 13 residues. As DNA, the CDR3 is TGTGCCAGCAGTTACACGGGGGACCAGCCCCAGCATTTT. Translation: CASSYTGDQPQHF.

This chain uses TRBV5-5 with TRBJ1-1; D not resolved. The CDR3 covers 11 residues. Trimming cost V 7 bases and J 5 bases, with 9 bases left between them. Germline V lookup: CDR1 SGHKS, CDR2 YYEKEE (reference sequence). The CDR3 loop is CASHRGTEAFF. The CDR3 DNA follows: TGTGCCAGCCATCGGGGAACTGAAGCTTTCTTT.

The V and J genes are TRBV9 and TRBJ1-2; 11 bases agree with TRBD1. Germline V gives CDR1 SGDLS, CDR2 YYNGEE. The junction had 10 bases not matched to a gene; V was cut back by 4 bases and J by 8 bases. This CDR3 has 15 amino acids. The CDR3 DNA sequence: TGTGCCAGCAGCCCGCGGACAGGGGGCGCGGAGGGCTACACCTTC. Translating gives CASSPRTGGAEGYTF.

The chain uses TRBV7-3 and TRBJ2-1, with 8 bases that match TRBD1. The CDR3 is made up of 16 amino acids. CDR1 and CDR2 from the germline V gene are SGHTA and FQGTGA. V was pared by 5 bases and J by 8 bases, with 14 bases of the junction left unmatched. CDR3 amino acids: CASSAYTGGVFDEQFF. CDR3 sequence (DNA): TGTGCCAGCAGCGCATATACAGGGGGTGTTTTCGATGAGCAGTTCTTC.

DNA of the CDR3: TGTGCCAGCAGTTTGCGACATGAAACCTACGAGCAGTACTTC. This encodes CASSLRHETYEQYF. The chain uses TRBV27 and TRBJ2-7, with D uncertain. V gave up 3 bases and J gave up 2 bases, with 11 bases separating them. Germline V gene data show CDR1 as MNHEY and CDR2 as SMNVEV (reference sequence). This CDR3 has 14 residues.

V gene TRBV9 combines with J gene TRBJ2-5; 11 bases agree with TRBD2. CDR1 and CDR2 from the germline V gene are SGDLS and YYNGEE. The CDR3 length is 16 residues. V lost 4 bases and J lost 1; bases outside the gene matches: 6. CDR3 DNA: TGTGCCAGCAGCTCGGGACTAGCGGAACTCCAAGAGACCCAGTACTTC. Protein product: CASSSGLAELQETQYF.

This rearrangement joins TRBV6-6 to TRBJ1-3; D not certain. The germline V gene has CDR1 MNHNY and CDR2 SVGAGI (reference sequence). Trimming pared 6 bases from V and 0 bases from J, leaving 12 bases between. This CDR3 comprises 15 residues. The chain's CDR3 is CASSPGRSSGNTIYF. The CDR3 nucleotides are TGTGCCAGCAGCCCTGGACGGTCCTCTGGAAACACCATATATTTT.

This clone was counted between two and nine times. The V call is TRBV4-2, the J call TRBJ2-6; D is ambiguous. CDR1 LGHNA and CDR2 YNFKEQ come from the germline V gene. The CDR3 totals 16 residues. Trimming shortened V by 2 bases and J by 0 bases, and 8 bases separated the two germline ends. CDR3 region: CASSQRQNSGANVLTF. For the CDR3, the DNA is TGTGCCAGCAGCCAAAGACAAAACTCTGGGGCCAACGTCCTGACTTTC.

The chain recombines TRBV7-2 with TRBJ2-7; D gene ambiguous. The germline V gene encodes CDR1 SGHTA and CDR2 FQGNSA. This CDR3 has 15 amino acids. Trimming removed 5 bases from V and 7 bases from J, with 21 bases in between. CDR3 region: CASSGAPEQLGEQYF. Written as DNA, the CDR3 is TGTGCCAGCAGCGGTGCCCCGGAACAGTTGGGAGAGCAGTACTTC.

The V call is TRBV7-2, the J call TRBJ2-5, with 10 nucleotides matching TRBD2. Germline V gives CDR1 SGHTA, CDR2 FQGNSA. There are 16 residues in the CDR3. The junction had 10 bases not matched to a gene; V was cut back by 5 bases and J by 4 bases. CDR3 sequence reads: CASSPRAGGVGETQYF. CDR3 DNA sequence: TGTGCCAGCAGCCCCAGAGCGGGAGGGGTGGGAGAGACCCAGTACTTC.

This chain connects TRBV7-9 to TRBJ1-1, with a possible D match to TRBD1 (5 bases). The V and J ends lost 9 bases and 5 bases respectively, with 16 bases between them. This CDR3 has 13 amino acids. Germline CDR1 is SEHNR and CDR2 is FQNEAQ (reference sequence). DNA of the CDR3: TGTGCCAGTATCTCCTTTAAGGGGACTGAAGCTTTCTTT. Its protein product is CASISFKGTEAFF.

The chain combines TRBV5-1 with TRBJ2-1; D perhaps matches TRBD2 (6 bases). The V end was cut by 4 bases, the J end by 4 bases, with 12 bases between. CDR3 size: 14 residues. The germline V gene has CDR1 SGHRS and CDR2 YFSETQ. CDR3 DNA sequence: TGCGCCAGCAGCCGGGACTCTGCTTACAATGAGCAGTTCTTC. Translating gives CASSRDSAYNEQFF. The full variable domain, with the rest looked up from reference TRBV5-1 and TRBJ2-1, is KAGVTQTPRYLIKTRGQQVTLSCSPISGHRSVSWYQQTPGQGLQFLFEYFSETQRNKGNFPGRFSGRQFSNSRSEMNVSTLELGDSALYLCASSRDSAYNEQFFGPGTRLTVL.

This sequence joins TRBV15 and TRBJ1-1; 7 nucleotides align to TRBD1. In germline, CDR1 is LNHNV, CDR2 YYDKDF (reference sequence). V trimming: 1 base; J trimming: 1 base; junction bases outside the gene matches: 3. The CDR3 sequence is 15 residues long. CDR3 bases: TGTGCCACCAGCAGAGGAGGGACAGCGAACACTGAAGCTTTCTTT. This sequence encodes CATSRGGTANTEAFF.

This chain connects TRBV29-1 to TRBJ2-7; possible D gene TRBD1, 6 bases. The germline V gene has CDR1 SQVTM and CDR2 ANQGSEA. V was shortened by 6 bases and J by 7 bases, with 16 bases between the two germline ends. This CDR3 has 12 amino acids. The CDR3 spells CSVRAQGNEQYF. The CDR3 DNA sequence: TGCAGCGTCCGGGCCCAGGGGAATGAGCAGTACTTC.

The chain links TRBV6-6 to TRBJ2-7; D perhaps matches TRBD2 (6 bases). Germline CDR1 and CDR2: MNHNY and SVGAGI (reference sequence). This CDR3 is 14 amino acids long. Trimming removed 5 bases at V and 3 bases at J, with 14 bases between. The CDR3 sequence is CASSAGTRSYEQYF. The DNA for the CDR3 is TGTGCCAGCAGTGCCGGGACTCGAAGCTACGAGCAGTACTTC.

This chain joins TRBV6-6 and TRBJ1-6; the D is unclear. V lost 2 bases and J lost 3, with 8 bases in between. From germline, CDR1 is MNHNY and CDR2 SVGAGI (reference sequence). This CDR3 has 15 amino acids. CDR3 coding DNA: TGTGCCAGCAGTTACCCGCCGGGCTATAATTCACCCCTCCACTTT. It codes for CASSYPPGYNSPLHF.

The J gene is TRBJ2-7, the V gene TRBV11-1; TRBD1 matches at 10 bases. Germline trimming cut 2 bases from V and 3 bases from J; bases unmatched to any gene: 7. Germline loops: CDR1 SGHAT, CDR2 FQDESV (reference sequence). This CDR3 has 16 residues. In DNA, the CDR3 is TGTGCCAGCAGCTTATTGCCCCGGGACAGGGGCTACGAGCAGTACTTC. Its translation: CASSLLPRDRGYEQYF.

The chain links TRBV30 to TRBJ1-6, with D uncertain. The CDR3 covers 16 residues. The germline V gene has CDR1 GTSNPN and CDR2 SVGIG (reference sequence). Trimming took off 2 bases at V and 6 bases at J, with 17 bases between the two ends. The CDR3 region has the DNA TGTGCCTGGAGTATATCCGCCGGGCTGGCTAATTCACCCCTCCACTTT. Residues: CAWSISAGLANSPLHF.

The chain combines TRBV5-1 with TRBJ1-5; 7 positions match TRBD1. Germline V gives CDR1 SGHRS, CDR2 YFSETQ. V lost 1 base and J lost 2; bases outside the gene matches: 3. The CDR3 is made up of 15 amino acids. As DNA, the CDR3 is TGCGCCAGCAGCTTGACCACAGGGGGCAATCAGCCCCAGCATTTT. Amino acid sequence: CASSLTTGGNQPQHF.

V gene TRBV19 combines with J gene TRBJ1-5, with D uncertain. V was shortened by 3 bases and J by 3 bases, with 9 bases between the two germline ends. The CDR3 covers 14 residues. CDR1 LNHDA and CDR2 SQIVND come from the germline V gene (reference sequence). CDR3 bases: TGTGCCAGTAGTATTGGGGTTTCCAATCAGCCCCAGCATTTT. This sequence encodes CASSIGVSNQPQHF.

The chain has TRBV14 and TRBJ2-4; a weak D match, TRBD2 (5 bases). The V gene's germline CDR1 is SGHDN and CDR2 FVKESK. CDR3 length equals 15 residues. Trimming took off 0 bases at V and 3 bases at J, with 9 bases between the two ends. DNA of the CDR3: TGTGCCAGCAGCCAAGATCTGGGGAGCAAAAACATTCAGTACTTC. Protein product: CASSQDLGSKNIQYF.

The rearrangement joins TRBV10-1 to TRBJ2-3; tentative D call: TRBD2 (6 bases). V was shortened by 5 bases and J by 1 base, with 13 bases between the two germline ends. The CDR3 consists of 15 residues. Germline V CDR1 and CDR2: WNHNN, SYGVQD (reference sequence). In DNA, the CDR3 is TGCGCCAGCAGTCGTCTCGGGAGCCGCACAGATACGCAGTATTTT. Its protein product is CASSRLGSRTDTQYF.